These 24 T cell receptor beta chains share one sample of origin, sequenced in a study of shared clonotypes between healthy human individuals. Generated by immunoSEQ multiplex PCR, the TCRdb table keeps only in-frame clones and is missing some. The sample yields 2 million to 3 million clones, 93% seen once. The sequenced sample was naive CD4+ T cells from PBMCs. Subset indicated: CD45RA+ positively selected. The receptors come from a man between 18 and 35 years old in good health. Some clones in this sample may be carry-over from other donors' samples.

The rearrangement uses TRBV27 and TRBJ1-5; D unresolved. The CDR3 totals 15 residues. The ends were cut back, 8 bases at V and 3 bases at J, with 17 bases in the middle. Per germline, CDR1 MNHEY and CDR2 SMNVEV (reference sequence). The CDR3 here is CASGSSGSYNQPQHF. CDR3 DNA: TGTGCCAGCGGGAGCTCGGGGTCGTACAATCAGCCCCAGCATTTT.

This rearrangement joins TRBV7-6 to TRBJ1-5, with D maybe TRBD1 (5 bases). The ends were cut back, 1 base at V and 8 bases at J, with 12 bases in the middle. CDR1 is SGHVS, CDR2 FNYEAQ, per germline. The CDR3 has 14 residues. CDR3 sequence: CASSLDEGREPQHF. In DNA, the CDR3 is TGTGCCAGCAGCTTAGACGAGGGGAGGGAGCCCCAGCATTTT.

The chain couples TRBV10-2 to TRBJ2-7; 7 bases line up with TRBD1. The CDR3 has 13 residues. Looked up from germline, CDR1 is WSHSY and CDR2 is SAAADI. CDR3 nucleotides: TGCGCGCCCCCGGGACAGCTTTTATACGAGCAGTACTTC. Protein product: CAPPGQLLYEQYF.

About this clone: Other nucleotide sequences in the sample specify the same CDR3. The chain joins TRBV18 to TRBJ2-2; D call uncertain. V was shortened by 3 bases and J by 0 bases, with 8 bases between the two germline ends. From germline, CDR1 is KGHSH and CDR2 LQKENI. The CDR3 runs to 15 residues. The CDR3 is CASSPRQANTGELFF. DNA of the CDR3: TGTGCCAGCTCACCCCGGCAGGCGAACACCGGGGAGCTGTTTTTT. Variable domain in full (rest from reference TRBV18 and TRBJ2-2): NAGVMQNPRHLVRRRGQEARLRCSPMKGHSHVYWYRQLPEEGLKFMVYLQKENIIDESGMPKERFSAEFPKEGPSILRIQQVVRGDSAAYFCASSPRQANTGELFFGEGSRLTVL.

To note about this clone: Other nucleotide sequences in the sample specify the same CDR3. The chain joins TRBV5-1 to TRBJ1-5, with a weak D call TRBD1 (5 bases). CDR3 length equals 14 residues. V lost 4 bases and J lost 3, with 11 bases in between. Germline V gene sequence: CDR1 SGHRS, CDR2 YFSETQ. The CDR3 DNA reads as TGCGCCAGCAGCCCCACAGGCTCCAATCAGCCCCAGCATTTT. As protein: CASSPTGSNQPQHF.

The CDR3 DNA is TGTGCCCAAATCAAGGGCAATGAGCAGTTCTTC. Amino acid sequence: CAQIKGNEQFF. The chain uses TRBV30 and TRBJ2-1, with D unresolved. This CDR3 region has 11 residues. The germline gives CDR1 GTSNPN, CDR2 SVGIG (reference sequence). Between the trimmed V and J ends, which lost 8 bases and 6 bases, there was a span of 11 bases.

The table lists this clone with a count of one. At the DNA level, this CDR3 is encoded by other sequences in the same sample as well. In DNA, the CDR3 is TGTGCCAGCAGTTTAGCCAGTCTGAACACTGAAGCTTTCTTT. It is translated as CASSLASLNTEAFF. This sequence joins TRBV28 and TRBJ1-1, with D unclear. CDR3 length: 14 residues. Germline-derived CDR1 and CDR2 are MDHEN and SYDVKM. V was trimmed by 2 bases and J by 0 bases, leaving 7 bases between them.

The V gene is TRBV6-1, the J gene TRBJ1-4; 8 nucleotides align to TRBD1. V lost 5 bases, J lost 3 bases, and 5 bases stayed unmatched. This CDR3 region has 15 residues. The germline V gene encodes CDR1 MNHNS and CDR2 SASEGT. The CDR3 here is CASSLMTGANEKLFF. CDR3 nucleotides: TGTGCCAGCAGTTTGATGACAGGGGCTAATGAAAAACTGTTTTTT.

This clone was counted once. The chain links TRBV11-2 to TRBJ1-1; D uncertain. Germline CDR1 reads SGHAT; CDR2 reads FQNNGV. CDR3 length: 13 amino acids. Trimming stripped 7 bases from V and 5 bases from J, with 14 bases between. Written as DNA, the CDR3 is TGTGCCAGCACCTTGAGCGGCCCAACTGAAGCTTTCTTT. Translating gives CASTLSGPTEAFF.

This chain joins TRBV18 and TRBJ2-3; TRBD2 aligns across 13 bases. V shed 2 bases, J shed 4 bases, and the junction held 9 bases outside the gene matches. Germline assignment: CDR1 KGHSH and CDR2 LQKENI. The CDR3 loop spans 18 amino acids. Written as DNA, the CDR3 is TGTGCCAGCTCACCAGGAGCTTTCGGACTAGCGGGAGCAGATACGCAGTATTTT. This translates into CASSPGAFGLAGADTQYF. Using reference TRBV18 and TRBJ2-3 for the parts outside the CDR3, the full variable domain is NAGVMQNPRHLVRRRGQEARLRCSPMKGHSHVYWYRQLPEEGLKFMVYLQKENIIDESGMPKERFSAEFPKEGPSILRIQQVVRGDSAAYFCASSPGAFGLAGADTQYFGPGTRLTVL.

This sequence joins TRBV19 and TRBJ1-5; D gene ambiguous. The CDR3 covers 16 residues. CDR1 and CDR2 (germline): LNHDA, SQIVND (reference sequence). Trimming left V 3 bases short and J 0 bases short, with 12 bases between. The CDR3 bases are TGTGCCAGTAGTATGGTCGGGAGATATAGCAATCAGCCCCAGCATTTT. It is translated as CASSMVGRYSNQPQHF.

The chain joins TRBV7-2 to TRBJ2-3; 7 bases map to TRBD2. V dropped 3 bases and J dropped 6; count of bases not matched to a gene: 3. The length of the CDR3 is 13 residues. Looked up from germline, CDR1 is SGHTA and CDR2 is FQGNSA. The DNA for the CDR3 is TGTGCCAGCAGCTTGACTAGCCCGGATACGCAGTATTTT. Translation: CASSLTSPDTQYF.

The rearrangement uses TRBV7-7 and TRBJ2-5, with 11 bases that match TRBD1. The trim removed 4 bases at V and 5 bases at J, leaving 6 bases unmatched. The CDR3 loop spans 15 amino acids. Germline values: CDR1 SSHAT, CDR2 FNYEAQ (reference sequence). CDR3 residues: CASSSRTGGWETQYF. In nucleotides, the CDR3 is TGTGCCAGCAGCTCTAGGACAGGGGGCTGGGAGACCCAGTACTTC. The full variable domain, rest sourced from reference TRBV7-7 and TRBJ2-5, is GAGVSQSPRYKVTKRGQDVTLRCDPISSHATLYWYQQALGQGPEFLTYFNYEAQPDKSGLPSDRFSAERPEGSISTLTIQRTEQRDSAMYRCASSSRTGGWETQYFGPGTRLLVL.

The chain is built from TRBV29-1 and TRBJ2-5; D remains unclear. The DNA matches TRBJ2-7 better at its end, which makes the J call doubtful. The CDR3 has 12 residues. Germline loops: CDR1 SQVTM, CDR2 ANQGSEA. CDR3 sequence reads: CSVCERTYEQYF. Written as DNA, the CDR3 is TGCAGCGTTTGCGAGCGTACCTACGAGCAGTACTTC.

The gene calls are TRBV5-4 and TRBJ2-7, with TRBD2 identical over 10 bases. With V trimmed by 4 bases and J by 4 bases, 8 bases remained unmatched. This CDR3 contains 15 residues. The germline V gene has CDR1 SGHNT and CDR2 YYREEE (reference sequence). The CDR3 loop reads CASSTALAGAYEQYF. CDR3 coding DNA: TGTGCCAGCAGCACGGCCCTAGCGGGAGCATACGAGCAGTACTTC. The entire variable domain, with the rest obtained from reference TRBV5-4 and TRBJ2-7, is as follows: ETGVTQSPTHLIKTRGQQVTLRCSSQSGHNTVSWYQQALGQGPQFIFQYYREEENGRGNFPPRFSGLQFPNYSSELNVNALELDDSALYLCASSTALAGAYEQYFGPGTRLTVT.

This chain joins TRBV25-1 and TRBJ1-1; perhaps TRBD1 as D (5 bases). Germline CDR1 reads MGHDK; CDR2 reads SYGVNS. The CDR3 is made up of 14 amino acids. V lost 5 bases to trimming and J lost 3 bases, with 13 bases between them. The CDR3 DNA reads TGTGCCAGCAGTAATTCAGGGCGGGACACTGAAGCTTTCTTT. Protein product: CASSNSGRDTEAFF.

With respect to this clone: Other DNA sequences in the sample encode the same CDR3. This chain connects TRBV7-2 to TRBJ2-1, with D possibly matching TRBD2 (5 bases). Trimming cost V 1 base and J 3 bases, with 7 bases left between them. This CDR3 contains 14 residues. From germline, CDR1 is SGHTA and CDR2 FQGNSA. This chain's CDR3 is CASSLGGSYNEQFF. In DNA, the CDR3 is TGTGCCAGCAGCTTAGGTGGGAGCTACAATGAGCAGTTCTTC.

The CDR3 bases are TGTGCCACCAGGACAGCGTCGAACACCGGGGAGCTGTTTTTT. Its translation is CATRTASNTGELFF. The chain has TRBV18 and TRBJ2-2, with D perhaps matching TRBD1 (6 bases). CDR1 is KGHSH, CDR2 LQKENI, per germline. Trimming removed 10 bases at V and 0 bases at J, with 12 bases between. The CDR3 consists of 14 residues.

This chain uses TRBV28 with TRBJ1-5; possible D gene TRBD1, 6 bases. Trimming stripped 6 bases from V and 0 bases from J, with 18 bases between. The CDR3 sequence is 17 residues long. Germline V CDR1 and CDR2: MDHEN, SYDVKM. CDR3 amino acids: CASSQTGILYSNQPQHF. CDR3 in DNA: TGTGCCAGCAGCCAAACAGGGATCTTATATAGCAATCAGCCCCAGCATTTT.

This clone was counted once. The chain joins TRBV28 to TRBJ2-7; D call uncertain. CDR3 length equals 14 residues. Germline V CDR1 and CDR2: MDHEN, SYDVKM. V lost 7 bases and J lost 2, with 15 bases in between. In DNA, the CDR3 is TGTGCCAGCATCCCTAATCCAGGCCCCTACGAGCAGTACTTC. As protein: CASIPNPGPYEQYF.

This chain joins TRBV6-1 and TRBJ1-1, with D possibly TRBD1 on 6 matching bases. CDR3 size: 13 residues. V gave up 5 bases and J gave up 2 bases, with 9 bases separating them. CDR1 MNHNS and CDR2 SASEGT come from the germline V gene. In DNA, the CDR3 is TGTGCCAGCAGTTGGACAGCAAACACTGAAGCTTTCTTT. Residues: CASSWTANTEAFF.

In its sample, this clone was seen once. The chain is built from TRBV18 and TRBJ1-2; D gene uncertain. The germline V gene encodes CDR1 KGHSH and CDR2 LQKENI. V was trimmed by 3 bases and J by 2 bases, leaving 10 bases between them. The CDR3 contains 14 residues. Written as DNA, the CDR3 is TGTGCCAGCTCACCGGAGGTTTCGAACTATGGCTACACCTTC. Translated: CASSPEVSNYGYTF.

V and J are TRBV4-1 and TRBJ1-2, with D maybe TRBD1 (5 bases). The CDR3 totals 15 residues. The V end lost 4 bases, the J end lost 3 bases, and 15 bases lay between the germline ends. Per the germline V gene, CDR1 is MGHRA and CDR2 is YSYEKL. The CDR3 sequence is CASSPGDQGYYGYTF. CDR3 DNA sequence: TGCGCCAGCAGCCCCGGGGATCAGGGCTACTATGGCTACACCTTC.

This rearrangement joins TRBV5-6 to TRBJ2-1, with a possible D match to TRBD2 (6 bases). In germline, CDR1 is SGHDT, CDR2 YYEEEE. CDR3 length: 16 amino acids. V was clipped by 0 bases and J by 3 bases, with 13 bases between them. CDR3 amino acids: CASSLGNGRGYNEQFF. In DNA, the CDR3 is TGTGCCAGCAGCTTGGGAAACGGGCGGGGCTACAATGAGCAGTTCTTC.